The clone carrying this T cell receptor (beta chain) came up a few times. Its antigen is not identified. Generated by immunoSEQ multiplex PCR, the TCRdb table keeps only in-frame clones and is missing some. The data hold roughly 45,000 clones, with 60% to 75% observed a single time. The data were obtained in a study of vaccination effects on CD4 cells after COVID-19. Study-level points and caveats: Convalescent patients numbered few in the study; early post-infection timepoints were missing entirely.

Germline loops: CDR1 LNHDA, CDR2 SQIVND (reference sequence). Trimming removed 6 bases at V and 0 bases at J, with 12 bases between. The CDR3 runs 15 residues. Expansion with viral peptide pools was applied to antigen-specific CD4+ T cells by the ViraFEST assay prior to sequencing. Subsequent to approximately 11 days of culture, CD4+ T cells were isolated. This person caught SARS-CoV-2 sometime from March to December 2020, and PCR testing confirmed the infection. Half the medium was replaced with IL-2 medium on days 3 and 7. This receptor was taken from a human donor who had a prior SARS-CoV-2 infection. The source material was CD4+ T cells from PBMCs cultured with a peptide pool, sampled before COVID-19 vaccination. The V gene is TRBV19, the J gene TRBJ1-3; D ambiguous. CDR3 nucleotides: TGTGCCAGTAGAACCGATCTGAGCTCTGGAAACACCATATATTTT. It translates to CASRTDLSSGNTIYF.